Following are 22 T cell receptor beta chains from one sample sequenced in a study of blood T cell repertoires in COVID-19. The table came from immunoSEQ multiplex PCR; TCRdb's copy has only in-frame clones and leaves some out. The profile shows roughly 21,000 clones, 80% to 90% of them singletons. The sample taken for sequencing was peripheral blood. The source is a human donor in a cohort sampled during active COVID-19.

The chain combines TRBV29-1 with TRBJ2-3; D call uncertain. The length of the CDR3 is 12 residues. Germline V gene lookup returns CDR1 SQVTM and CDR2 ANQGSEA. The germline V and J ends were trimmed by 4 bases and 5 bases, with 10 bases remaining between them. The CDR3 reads CSVVSAGDTQYF. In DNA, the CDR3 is TGCAGCGTTGTGTCCGCCGGAGATACGCAGTATTTT.

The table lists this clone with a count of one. The CDR3 region is CASSFDSGTSSYEQYF. The CDR3 nucleotides are TGTGCCAGCAGCTTTGATAGCGGGACGAGCTCCTACGAGCAGTACTTC. This chain joins TRBV11-2 and TRBJ2-7, with 8 bases matching TRBD2. The CDR3 contains 16 residues. CDR1 is SGHAT, CDR2 FQNNGV, per germline. The V segment lost 3 bases and the J segment 0 bases; nucleotides outside the gene matches: 7.

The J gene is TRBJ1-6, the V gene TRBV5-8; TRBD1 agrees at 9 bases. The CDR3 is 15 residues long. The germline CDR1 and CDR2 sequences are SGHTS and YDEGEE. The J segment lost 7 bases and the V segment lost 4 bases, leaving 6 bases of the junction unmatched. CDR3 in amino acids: CASSPGTGLNSPLHF. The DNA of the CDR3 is TGTGCCAGCAGCCCCGGGACAGGGTTGAATTCACCCCTCCACTTT.

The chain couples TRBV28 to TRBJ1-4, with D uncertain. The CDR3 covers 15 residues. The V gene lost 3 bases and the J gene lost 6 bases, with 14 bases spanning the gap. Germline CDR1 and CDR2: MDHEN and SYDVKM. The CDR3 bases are TGTGCCAGCAGTTTGGTAAGGAGAGTCGATGAAAAACTGTTTTTT. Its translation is CASSLVRRVDEKLFF. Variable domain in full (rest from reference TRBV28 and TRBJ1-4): DVKVTQSSRYLVKRTGEKVFLECVQDMDHENMFWYRQDPGLGLRLIYFSYDVKMKEKGDIPEGYSVSREKKERFSLILESASTNQTSMYLCASSLVRRVDEKLFFGSGTQLSVL.

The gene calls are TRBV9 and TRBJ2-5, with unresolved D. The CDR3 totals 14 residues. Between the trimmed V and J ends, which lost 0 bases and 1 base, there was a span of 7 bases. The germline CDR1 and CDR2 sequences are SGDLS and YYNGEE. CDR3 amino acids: CASSVGTVQETQYF. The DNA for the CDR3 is TGTGCCAGCAGCGTAGGAACAGTCCAAGAGACCCAGTACTTC.

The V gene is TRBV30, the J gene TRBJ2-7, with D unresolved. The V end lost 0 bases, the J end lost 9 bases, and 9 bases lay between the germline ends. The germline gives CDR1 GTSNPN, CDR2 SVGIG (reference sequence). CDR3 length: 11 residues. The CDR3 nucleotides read TGTGCCTGGAGTGTAGGTTCGGGGCAGTACTTC. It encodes CAWSVGSGQYF.

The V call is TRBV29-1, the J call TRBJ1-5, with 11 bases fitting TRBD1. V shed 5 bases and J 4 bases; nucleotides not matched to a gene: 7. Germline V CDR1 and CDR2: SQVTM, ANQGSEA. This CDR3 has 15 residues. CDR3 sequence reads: CSVRQGTGGNQPQHF. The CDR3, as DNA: TGCAGCGTTCGACAGGGGACAGGGGGGAATCAGCCCCAGCATTTT.

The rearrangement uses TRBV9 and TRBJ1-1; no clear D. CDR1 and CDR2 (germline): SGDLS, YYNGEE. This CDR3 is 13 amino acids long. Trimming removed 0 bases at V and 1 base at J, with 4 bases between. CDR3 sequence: CASSVGRNTEAFF. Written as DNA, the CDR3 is TGTGCCAGCAGCGTAGGGAGGAACACTGAAGCTTTCTTT.

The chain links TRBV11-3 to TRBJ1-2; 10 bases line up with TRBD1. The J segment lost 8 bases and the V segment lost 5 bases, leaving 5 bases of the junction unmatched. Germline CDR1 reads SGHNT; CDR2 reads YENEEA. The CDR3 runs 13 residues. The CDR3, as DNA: TGTGCCAGCAGCGCCGGACAGGGGGGCGGCTACACCTTC. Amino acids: CASSAGQGGGYTF.

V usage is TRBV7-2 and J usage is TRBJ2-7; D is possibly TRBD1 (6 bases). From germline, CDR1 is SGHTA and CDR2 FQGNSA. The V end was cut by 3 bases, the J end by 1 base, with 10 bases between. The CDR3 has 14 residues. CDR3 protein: CASSFRTVSYEQYF. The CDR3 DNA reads TGTGCCAGCAGCTTCAGGACAGTTTCCTACGAGCAGTACTTC.

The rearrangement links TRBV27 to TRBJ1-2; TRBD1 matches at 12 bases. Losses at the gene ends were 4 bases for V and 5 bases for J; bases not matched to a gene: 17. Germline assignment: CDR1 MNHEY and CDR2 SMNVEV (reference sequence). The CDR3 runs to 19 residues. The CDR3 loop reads CASSSQIYGTGGGVYGYTF. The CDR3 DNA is TGTGCCAGCAGTTCCCAGATTTACGGGACAGGGGGCGGTGTGTATGGCTACACCTTC.

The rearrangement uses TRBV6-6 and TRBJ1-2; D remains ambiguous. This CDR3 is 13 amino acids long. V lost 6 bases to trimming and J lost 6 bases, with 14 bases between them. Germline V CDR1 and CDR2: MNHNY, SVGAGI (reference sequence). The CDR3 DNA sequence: TGTGCCAGCAGCCGGGATTTTATTGATGGCTACACCTTC. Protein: CASSRDFIDGYTF.

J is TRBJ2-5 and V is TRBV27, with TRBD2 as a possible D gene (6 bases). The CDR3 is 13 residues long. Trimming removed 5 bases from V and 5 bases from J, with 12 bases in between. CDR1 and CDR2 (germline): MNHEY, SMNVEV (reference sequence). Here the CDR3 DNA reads TGTGCCAGCAGTATGCGGGGCCGGGAGACCCAGTACTTC. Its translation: CASSMRGRETQYF.

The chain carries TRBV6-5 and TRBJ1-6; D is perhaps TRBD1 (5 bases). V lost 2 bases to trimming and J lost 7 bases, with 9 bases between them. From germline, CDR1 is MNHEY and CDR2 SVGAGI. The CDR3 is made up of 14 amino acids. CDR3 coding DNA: TGTGCCAGCAGTTACCTTCAGGGAAATTCACCCCTCCACTTT. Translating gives CASSYLQGNSPLHF.

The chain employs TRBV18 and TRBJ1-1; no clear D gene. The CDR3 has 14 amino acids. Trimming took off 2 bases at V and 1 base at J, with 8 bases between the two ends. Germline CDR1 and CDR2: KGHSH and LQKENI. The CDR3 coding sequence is TGTGCCAGCTCACCAATGCCCGGGAACACTGAAGCTTTCTTT. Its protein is CASSPMPGNTEAFF.

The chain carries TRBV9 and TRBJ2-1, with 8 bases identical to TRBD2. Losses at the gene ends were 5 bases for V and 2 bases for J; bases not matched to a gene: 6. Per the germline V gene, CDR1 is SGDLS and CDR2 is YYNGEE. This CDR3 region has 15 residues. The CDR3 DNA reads TGTGCCAGCAGTCCAGCGGGGGCCCCCTACAATGAGCAGTTCTTC. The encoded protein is CASSPAGAPYNEQFF.

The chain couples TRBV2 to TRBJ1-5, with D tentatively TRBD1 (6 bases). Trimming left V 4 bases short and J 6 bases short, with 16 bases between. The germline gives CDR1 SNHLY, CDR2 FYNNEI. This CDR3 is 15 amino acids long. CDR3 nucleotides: TGTGCCAGCAGTGGGGGGGGGCCAAAGGGTCAGCCCCAGCATTTT. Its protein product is CASSGGGPKGQPQHF.

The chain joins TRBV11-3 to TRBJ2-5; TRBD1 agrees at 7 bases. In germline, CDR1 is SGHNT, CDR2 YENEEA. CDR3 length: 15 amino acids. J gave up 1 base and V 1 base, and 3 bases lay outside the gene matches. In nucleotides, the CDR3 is TGTGCCAGCAGCTTAGGAAACAGGGGCCAAGAGACCCAGTACTTC. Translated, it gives CASSLGNRGQETQYF.

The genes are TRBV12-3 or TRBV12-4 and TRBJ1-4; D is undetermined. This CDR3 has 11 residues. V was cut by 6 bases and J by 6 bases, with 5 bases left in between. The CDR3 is CASRAYEKLFF. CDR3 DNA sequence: TGTGCCAGCAGGGCCTATGAAAAACTGTTTTTT.

The CDR3 reads CASSLAGTGGHGQYF. The CDR3 DNA is TGTGCCAGCAGCTTGGCCGGGACAGGGGGCCACGGGCAGTACTTC. The chain links TRBV5-4 to TRBJ2-7; 12 bases align to TRBD1. CDR1 is SGHNT, CDR2 YYREEE, per germline (reference sequence). The V gene end was trimmed by 0 bases and the J gene end by 9 bases; junction bases not matched to a gene: 7. The CDR3 length is 15 residues. The variable domain in full, with the rest retrieved from reference TRBV5-4 and TRBJ2-7, is ETGVTQSPTHLIKTRGQQVTLRCSSQSGHNTVSWYQQALGQGPQFIFQYYREEENGRGNFPPRFSGLQFPNYSSELNVNALELDDSALYLCASSLAGTGGHGQYFGPGTRLTVT.

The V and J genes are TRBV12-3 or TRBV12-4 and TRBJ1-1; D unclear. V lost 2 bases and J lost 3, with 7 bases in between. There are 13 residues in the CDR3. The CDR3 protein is CASSLTVDTEAFF. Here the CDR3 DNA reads TGTGCCAGCAGTTTAACGGTCGACACTGAAGCTTTCTTT.

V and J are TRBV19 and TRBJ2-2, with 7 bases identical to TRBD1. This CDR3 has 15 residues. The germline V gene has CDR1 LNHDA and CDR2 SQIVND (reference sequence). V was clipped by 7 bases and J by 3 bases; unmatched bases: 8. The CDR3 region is CASTLTGIDTGELFF. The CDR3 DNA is TGTGCCAGTACCTTGACAGGGATCGACACCGGGGAGCTGTTTTTT.